This T cell receptor (beta chain) was observed in a study of cytomegalovirus exposure and HLA in healthy donors. The study, taken as a whole, reports: CMV antigen specificity of a few CMV-associated chains was confirmed in vitro. Analysis was performed later, and it showed HLA-associated TCR beta chains to be more clonally expanded than equally common others. In a later analysis, specific HLA alleles were associated with about 18,000 TCR beta sequences at a 0.05 false discovery rate.

Germline loops: CDR1 LNHDA, CDR2 SQIVND (reference sequence). This CDR3 has 15 residues. V shed 6 bases and J 2 bases; nucleotides not matched to a gene: 8. Healthy donors of bone marrow made up the group. About this clone itself: Its antigen remains unidentified.

A multiplex PCR was run with 60 Vbeta primers and 13 Jbeta primers. The repertoire was sequenced with immunoSEQ multiplex PCR; TCRdb's copy has only in-frame clones and lacks some. The data contain approximately 160,000 clones, roughly 78% of them seen just once; the ten biggest clones take up around 14%. The sequence came from a woman in her forties or fifties in good health and CMV-seropositive. The chain employs TRBV19 and TRBJ2-5, with TRBD1 identical over 8 bases. Sequenced input: PBMCs. The CDR3 loop is CASRGTGQGQETQYF. In DNA, the CDR3 is TGTGCCAGTAGGGGCACAGGACAGGGTCAAGAGACCCAGTACTTC.